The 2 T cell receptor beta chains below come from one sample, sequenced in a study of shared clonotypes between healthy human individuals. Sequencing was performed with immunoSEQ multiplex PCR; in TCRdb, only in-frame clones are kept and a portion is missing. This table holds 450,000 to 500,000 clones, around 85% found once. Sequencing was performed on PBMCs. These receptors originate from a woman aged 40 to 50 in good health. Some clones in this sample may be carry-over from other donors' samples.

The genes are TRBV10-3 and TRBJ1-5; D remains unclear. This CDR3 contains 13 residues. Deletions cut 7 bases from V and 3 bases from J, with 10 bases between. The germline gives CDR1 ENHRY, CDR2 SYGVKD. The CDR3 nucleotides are TGTGCCATCACCCCCGGTCCCAATCAGCCCCAGCATTTT. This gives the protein CAITPGPNQPQHF.

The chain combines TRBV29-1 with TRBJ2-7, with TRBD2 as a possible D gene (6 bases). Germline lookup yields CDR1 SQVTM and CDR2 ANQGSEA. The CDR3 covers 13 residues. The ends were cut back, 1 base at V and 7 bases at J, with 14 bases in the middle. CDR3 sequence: CSVEGGTFPEQYF. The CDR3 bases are TGCAGCGTTGAAGGGGGGACTTTCCCGGAGCAGTACTTC.